A selection of T cell receptor beta chains follows, all from one sample in a study of blood T cell repertoires in COVID-19. The table came from immunoSEQ multiplex PCR; TCRdb's copy has only in-frame clones and leaves some out. The sample carries under 450,000 clones, over 65% recorded once. The sample taken for sequencing was peripheral blood. Every receptor here comes from a human donor with acute or convalescent COVID-19. The donor label of this sample is uncertain. Both conserved end residues are part of each CDR3. Fields, in order: CDR3 protein, CDR3 DNA, J gene, clone size, V gene, D gene. D genes are given only for firm matches. The listing skips clone size in some rows; elsewhere it reads once, few, many or a size class.

CASRPREGRTEAFF,TGTGCCAGCAGGCCCCGGGAGGGTCGGACTGAAGCTTTCTTT,TRBJ1-1,-,TRBV27,-
CASSPSRDRGKGYGYTF,TGTGCCAGCAGCCCATCGCGAGACAGGGGCAAAGGCTATGGCTACACCTTC,TRBJ1-2,once,TRBV5-5,TRBD1
CASSLSAPGTGGTEAFF,TGTGCCAGCTCACTCTCCGCGCCGGGGACAGGGGGCACTGAAGCTTTCTTT,TRBJ1-1,-,TRBV18,TRBD1
CATSGSAGNGEGSGLLSYNEQFF,TGTGCCACCAGTGGGTCGGCAGGGAACGGGGAAGGTAGCGGGCTGTTATCCTACAATGAGCAGTTCTTC,TRBJ2-1,-,TRBV24-1,TRBD2
CASSFTGCVNTEAFF,TGTGCCAGCAGCTTTACAGGGTGCGTCAACACTGAAGCTTTCTTT,TRBJ1-1,-,TRBV7-4,-
CASSLGQGTNEKLFF,TGCGCCAGCAGCTTGGGACAGGGGACTAATGAAAAACTGTTTTTT,TRBJ1-4,-,TRBV5-1,TRBD1
CSASKDGSTVEQFF,TGCAGTGCTAGTAAGGACGGGAGTACGGTTGAGCAGTTCTTC,TRBJ2-1,-,TRBV20-1,-
CASSPLADENSPLHF,TGTGCCAGCTCACCTCTGGCAGATGAAAATTCACCCCTCCACTTT,TRBJ1-6,-,TRBV18,-
CSVLRGSYGYTF,TGCAGCGTCCTCCGGGGGAGCTATGGCTACACCTTC,TRBJ1-2,-,TRBV29-1,-
CATAPHRVTNIQYF,TGTGCCACCGCCCCCCACCGGGTCACAAACATTCAGTACTTC,TRBJ2-4,-,TRBV19,-
CASSSGGAAYNEQFF,TGCGCCAGCAGTTCCGGGGGGGCAGCCTACAATGAGCAGTTCTTC,TRBJ2-1,-,TRBV5-1,TRBD2
CASSQVSGLVGGTDTQYF,TGCGCCAGCAGCCAAGTGTCGGGACTAGTCGGTGGCACAGATACGCAGTATTTT,TRBJ2-3,-,TRBV4-1,TRBD2
CASSSQAGVGNEQFF,TGCGCCAGCAGCTCTCAAGCGGGAGTGGGGAATGAGCAGTTCTTC,TRBJ2-1,-,TRBV5-1,TRBD2
CASSETGPSSYNEQFF,TGTGCCAGCAGTGAAACAGGGCCTAGCTCCTACAATGAGCAGTTCTTC,TRBJ2-1,-,TRBV2,-
CASSSPDRGGTEAFF,TGCGCCAGCAGCTCGCCTGACAGGGGGGGCACTGAAGCTTTCTTT,TRBJ1-1,-,TRBV5-1,TRBD1
CASSQSFYTEAFF,TGTGCCAGCAGCCAGTCCTTTTACACTGAAGCTTTCTTT,TRBJ1-1,-,TRBV9,-
CASNPFLVSGGNTGELFF,TGTGCCAGCAACCCCTTCCTCGTGAGCGGGGGAAACACCGGGGAGCTGTTTTTT,TRBJ2-2,-,TRBV3-1/TRBV3-2,TRBD2
CASSSPERRTGGGGYTF,TGTGCCAGCAGCTCGCCTGAACGCAGGACAGGGGGTGGTGGCTACACCTTC,TRBJ1-2,-,TRBV5-6,TRBD1
CASSEVAGRAQPQHF,TGTGCCAGCAGTGAAGTCGCTGGCAGGGCTCAGCCCCAGCATTTT,TRBJ1-5,-,TRBV2,-
CASSGSSVGGYTF,TGTGCCAGCAGCGGGTCCTCGGTGGGTGGCTACACCTTC,TRBJ1-2,-,TRBV2,-
CASSTTGDLNEQFF,TGTGCCAGTAGTACGACAGGGGACCTCAATGAGCAGTTCTTC,TRBJ2-1,-,TRBV19,TRBD1
CASSRSRGLSGNTIYF,TGTGCCAGCAGCCGCAGTAGGGGGCTCTCTGGAAACACCATATATTTT,TRBJ1-3,-,TRBV7-2,TRBD1
CASSLSWTSGSAEQYF,TGTGCCAGCTCACTATCCTGGACTAGCGGGAGTGCCGAGCAGTACTTC,TRBJ2-7,-,TRBV18,TRBD2
CASSKEPNWTGTYGYTF,TGTGCCAGCAGCAAAGAACCTAACTGGACAGGTACCTATGGCTACACCTTC,TRBJ1-2,-,TRBV21-1,-
CASSDSGLANHNEQFF,TGTGCCAGCAGTGATTCGGGACTAGCGAATCACAATGAGCAGTTCTTC,TRBJ2-1,-,TRBV6-1,TRBD2
CASSSSPGHTNTEAFF,TGTGCCAGTAGTTCATCCCCCGGACACACGAACACTGAAGCTTTCTTT,TRBJ1-1,-,TRBV19,-
CASSLRGGETQYF,TGTGCCAGCAGCTTACGGGGGGGAGAGACCCAGTACTTC,TRBJ2-5,-,TRBV7-9,TRBD2
CASSLVGRYGYTF,TGTGCCAGCAGTTTAGTGGGGCGGTATGGCTACACCTTC,TRBJ1-2,-,TRBV12-3/TRBV12-4,-
CASRPTGQWGYTF,TGTGCCAGCAGACCGACAGGGCAGTGGGGCTACACCTTC,TRBJ1-2,-,TRBV6-5,TRBD1
CASSRTGQVNEKLFF,TGTGCCAGCAGCCGGACAGGGCAGGTTAATGAAAAACTGTTTTTT,TRBJ1-4,-,TRBV3-1/TRBV3-2,TRBD1
CASSLGGLEAFF,TGTGCCAGTAGTTTAGGCGGGCTTGAAGCTTTCTTT,TRBJ1-1,-,TRBV19,-